This T cell receptor beta chain was sequenced in a study of neoadjuvant anti-PD-1 for oral cavity cancer. Study-level points and caveats: PBMC Gini-index clonality exceeded responders' in non-responders post-nivolumab.

Time point here: after neoadjuvant nivolumab, at surgical resection. Blood libraries mostly used roughly 0.5 ug genomic DNA, six replicates each. Measured with immunoSEQ multiplex PCR; TCRdb has only the in-frame clones, and not every one. The sample has over 7,500 clones, 60% to 80% seen once. Note on this clone: As yet, its antigen is unknown.

Per germline, CDR1 WNHNN and CDR2 SYGVQD (reference sequence). The CDR3 sequence is 13 residues long. The V and J ends lost 7 bases and 4 bases respectively, with 12 bases between them. The specimen was PBMCs, collected after nivolumab (anti-PD-1) treatment. The receptor comes from a person between 35 and 79 years old with oral cavity squamous cell carcinoma. The chain is built from TRBV10-1 and TRBJ2-3; TRBD2 might be the D (5 bases). CDR3 amino acids: CASTRGSADTQYF. CDR3 in DNA: TGCGCCAGCACAAGAGGGAGCGCAGATACGCAGTATTTT.